This TCR beta chain was obtained from a study of Graves' ophthalmopathy and Graves' hyperthyroidism. The overall study: Specimen type is peripheral blood, obtained at initial diagnosis before any treatment.

Study conclusions and caveats: The 13-signature model separated ophthalmopathy from stable hyperthyroidism at almost 90% sensitivity and 80% to 84% specificity.

This clonotype was seen ten or more times. The antigen is unknown. With 5 bases removed from V and 3 bases from J, the gap between germline ends came to 14 bases. The CDR3 has 15 residues. Germline values: CDR1 SEHNR, CDR2 FQNEAQ (reference sequence). It was from around 10 ml of fresh peripheral blood that the PBMCs came. The authors amplified TCR beta CDR3 regions from RNA transcripts. An opening RT-PCR round employed HTBI primers and preceded a second-round multiplex PCR. TCRdb re-called the multiplex PCR reads through MiXCR, storing one row per CDR3 protein. The sample shows approximately 460,000 distinct CDR3 sequences, around an eighth of them seen only once.

Sequenced input: blood. The chain employs TRBV7-9 and TRBJ2-4, with D perhaps TRBD1 (5 bases). The sequence was collected from a woman aged 30 to 39 with Graves' ophthalmopathy. The CDR3 reads CASSLPQGGKNIQYF. CDR3 DNA sequence: TGTGCCAGCAGCCTACCGCAGGGTGGCAAAAACATTCAGTACTTC.